The clone carrying this T cell receptor beta chain was seen many times. TCRdb re-analysed the 5' RACE reads in MiXCR, keeping a single row per CDR3 protein. There are some 250,000 distinct CDR3 sequences in the sample; approximately 3.6% occur only once, and under 20% lies in the top ten. This record comes from a study of T cells after yellow fever vaccination. The CDR3 is 16 residues long. V dropped 6 bases and J dropped 4 bases, with 21 bases sitting between them. Germline V gene sequence: CDR1 MNHNS, CDR2 SASEGT. The V call is TRBV6-1, the J call TRBJ1-2; TRBD1 is a possible D gene (6 bases). The TCR originated in a man younger than 35 who received the YFV17D yellow fever vaccine. The sample consisted of PBMCs, taken 15 days after the yellow fever booster vaccination. The CDR3 sequence: CASRGTTGTWVYGYTF. The DNA for the CDR3 is TGTGCCAGCAGGGGAACTACAGGGACGTGGGTCTATGGCTACACCTTC.